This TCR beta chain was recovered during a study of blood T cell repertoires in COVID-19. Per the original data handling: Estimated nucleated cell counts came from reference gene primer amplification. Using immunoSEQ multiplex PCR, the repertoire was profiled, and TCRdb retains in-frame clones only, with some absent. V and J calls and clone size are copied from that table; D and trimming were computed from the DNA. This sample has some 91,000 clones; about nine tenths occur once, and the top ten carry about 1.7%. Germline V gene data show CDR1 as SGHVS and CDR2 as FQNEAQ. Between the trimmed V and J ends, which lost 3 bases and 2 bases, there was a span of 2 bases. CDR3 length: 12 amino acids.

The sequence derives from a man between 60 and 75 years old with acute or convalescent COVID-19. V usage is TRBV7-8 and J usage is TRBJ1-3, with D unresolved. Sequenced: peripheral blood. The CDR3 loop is CASSFAGNTIYF. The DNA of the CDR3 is TGTGCCAGCAGCTTCGCTGGAAACACCATATATTTT.